The text below deals with one TCR beta chain. The CDR3 length is 13 residues. V gave up 7 bases and J gave up 0 bases, with 11 bases separating them. CDR1 is SGHRS and CDR2 is YFSETQ in the germline V gene. The source of the sample is a study of cytomegalovirus exposure and HLA in healthy donors. The PCR contained 60 Vbeta and 13 Jbeta primers. Assay: immunoSEQ multiplex PCR; the TCRdb copy retains only in-frame clones and omits some. The profile shows about 160,000 clones, around 69% of them singletons. The sequence was obtained from a woman aged 30 to 39 in good health and CMV-seronegative. The sample was PBMCs. V usage is TRBV5-1 and J usage is TRBJ2-7; D is possibly TRBD2 (6 bases). As DNA, the CDR3 is TGCGCCAGCGGGGGGACTGACTCCTACGAGCAGTACTTC. Protein product: CASGGTDSYEQYF.